The TCR beta chain under discussion was sequenced for a study of blood T cell repertoires in COVID-19 (dated by TCRdb to 2018 to 2021). Study-level background: The collaborator samples originated in the United States, Italy and Spain and spanned the acute and convalescent phases of COVID-19. The samples were drawn from two sources: the first 160 participants of the ongoing ImmuneRACE study, and 1,254 subjects contributed by 6 global collaborators. The material from the prospective study consisted of cDNA or gDNA derived from T cells, B-cell-depleted T cells, or PBMCs. Subjects who had been exposed to COVID-19, were actively infected with it, or had recovered from it provided the deeply sampled blood TCRbeta repertoires that made up the dataset. HLA class I and class II types, where available, came from metadata supplied by the sample provider rather than from assay-based typing. The repertoires were released in a freely available public database meant as a resource for research on the immune response to SARS-CoV-2. Nearly every sample came with metadata listing a de-identified subject ID, COVID-19 status, age in years and sex. Broader findings and caveats from the paper: The amount of clinical and demographic metadata varied by source and participant and was provided uncurated.

Whole blood was collected in K2EDTA tubes by collaborating institutions according to the institutions' own protocols. For TCRbeta analysis, collaborators shipped samples as frozen whole blood, isolated PBMCs, or DNA extracted from either of those sample types. V is pruned by 5 bases and J by 7 bases, leaving 12 bases of the junction without a gene match. Looking up the germline V gene (reference sequence) yields CDR1 MNHEY and CDR2 SMNVEV. Taken from cysteine to phenylalanine, the CDR3 has 16 residues. The CDR3 DNA has 48 bases and is translated from base 1. This clone was observed a handful of times. Its antigen specificity is not known. Qualities for individual bases were not recorded, and no much larger clone is one base off. TCRbeta CDR3 regions were amplified from genomic DNA by means of the immunoSEQ Assay, a bias-controlled multiplex PCR. The published analysis was carried out like this. The number of nucleated cells in each sample was estimated by amplification of reference gene primers within the assay. To quantify the absolute abundance of each unique TCRbeta CDR3 rearrangement, sequence reads were collapsed and filtered. For each sample, productive Simpson clonality was calculated as the square root of Simpson's diversity index across productive rearrangements. TCRdb mirrors the immuneACCESS table, restricted to in-frame sequences. Some clones are absent from its copies; in checked studies, under half trace to an unresolved V gene, and the reason for the others is unknown. V, J and clone size are those of that table, while D and trimming were read from the DNA. In all, the sample holds under 200,000 clones, and about 85% of those were seen once. The ten largest clonotypes hold almost 1% of the sample.

The chain joins TRBV27 to TRBJ1-5, and TRBD1 matches 9 of the central bases. This sequence originates from a man aged 18-30 years with acute or convalescent COVID-19. The sample consisted of peripheral blood. CDR3 sequence: CASSPRGQGLGQPQHF. The nucleotides read TGTGCCAGCAGTCCCCGCGGACAGGGGTTGGGACAGCCCCAGCATTTT.